Included here is one T cell receptor beta chain sequence, with context. What it binds is unknown. This sample is part of a study of cytomegalovirus exposure and HLA in healthy donors. On the study more broadly: From 150 million to 200 million T cells, an earlier analysis saw roughly 120 million unique TCR beta sequences.

Primers included in the PCR were 60 Vbeta and 13 Jbeta primers. The method was immunoSEQ multiplex PCR; TCRdb's version includes in-frame clones alone and lacks a portion of them. Its listing shows about 84,000 clones. V was trimmed by 3 bases and J by 6 bases, leaving 24 bases between them. The germline gives CDR1 WNHNN, CDR2 SYGVQD (reference sequence). The CDR3 spans 18 residues. General study results and limits: An apparent linkage of common viral pathogens to several of the most significant clusters emerged in a later analysis. V segments that were indistinguishable, TRBV6-2 and TRBV6-3 among them, were omitted from analysis.

The rearrangement uses TRBV10-1 and TRBJ2-4; TRBD2 is a possible D gene (6 bases). The TCR originated in a man aged 45-65 years in good health and CMV-seronegative. Sequencing was done on a sample of PBMCs. The DNA for the CDR3 is TGCGCCAGCAGTGAAGGAACAGGAGGGCTCCATGGGGGAAACATTCAGTACTTC. Encoded protein: CASSEGTGGLHGGNIQYF.